The next 13 T cell receptor beta chains were all read from a single sample in a study of CD8+ T cells in alopecia areata. Treatment specified: oral pan-JAK inhibitor, 5-10 mg twice daily. Following RNA extraction, reverse transcription yielded cDNA that acted as the sequencing template. Sequencing used immunoSEQ multiplex PCR; TCRdb keeps in-frame clones, though not all of them. Here the sample spans 180,000 or so clones, 58% being singletons. The sample in question was CD4+ T cells sorted from blood, obtained at week 24, from a patient treated with tofacitinib. The receptors originated from a human donor with alopecia areata.

The V gene is TRBV5-1, the J gene TRBJ2-5; 7 nucleotides line up with TRBD1. The junction had 4 bases not matched to a gene; V was cut back by 4 bases and J by 1 base. The germline V gene has CDR1 SGHRS and CDR2 YFSETQ. The CDR3 has 14 residues. The CDR3 DNA reads as TGCGCCAGCAGCACCGGGACAGCCCAAGAGACCCAGTACTTC. It codes for CASSTGTAQETQYF.

Here the CDR3 reads CASSPGLAGIEETQYF. For the CDR3, the DNA is TGCGCCAGCAGCCCGGGACTAGCGGGGATCGAAGAGACCCAGTACTTC. V is TRBV5-1 and J is TRBJ2-5, with TRBD2 matching over 13 bases. The V segment lost 4 bases and the J segment 3 bases; nucleotides outside the gene matches: 6. The CDR3 loop spans 16 amino acids. From germline, CDR1 is SGHRS and CDR2 YFSETQ.

This clone showed up just a few times. The rearrangement joins TRBV7-2 to TRBJ2-1; no reliable D call. This CDR3 is built from 15 residues. V gave up 1 base and J gave up 5 bases, with 12 bases separating them. Looked up from germline, CDR1 is SGHTA and CDR2 is FQGNSA. The CDR3 coding sequence is TGTGCCAGCAGCTTAGACCCTGGGTCCCACAATGAGCAGTTCTTC. Protein: CASSLDPGSHNEQFF.

The gene calls are TRBV5-1 and TRBJ2-3, with 7 bases identical to TRBD2. J was trimmed by 2 bases and V by 2 bases; bases with no gene match: 11. This CDR3 spans 17 amino acids. Germline V gene sequence: CDR1 SGHRS, CDR2 YFSETQ. CDR3 sequence: CASSFFSLAGDTDTQYF. CDR3 in DNA: TGCGCCAGCAGCTTTTTCTCCTTGGCGGGGGACACAGATACGCAGTATTTT.

The chain couples TRBV18 to TRBJ2-1; no reliable D call. This CDR3 comprises 12 residues. Germline CDR1 is KGHSH and CDR2 is LQKENI. Trimming removed 5 bases from V and 6 bases from J, with 8 bases in between. CDR3 coding DNA: TGTGCCAGCTCAGATCCTCCCAATGAGCAGTTCTTC. Protein sequence: CASSDPPNEQFF.

V and J are TRBV6-6 and TRBJ1-2, with 8 bases fitting TRBD1. The J segment lost 12 bases and the V segment lost 4 bases, leaving 4 bases of the junction unmatched. The germline gives CDR1 MNHNY, CDR2 SVGAGI (reference sequence). CDR3 length equals 11 residues. CDR3 region: CASSLDRVHTF. The DNA of the CDR3 is TGTGCCAGCAGTTTGGACAGGGTCCACACCTTC.

The chain links TRBV9 to TRBJ2-1, with D tentatively TRBD2 (6 bases). The CDR3 sequence is 18 residues long. Germline V gene sequence: CDR1 SGDLS, CDR2 YYNGEE. V lost 0 bases, J lost 0 bases, and 16 bases lay in between. The CDR3 sequence: CASSVVPTEGYSYNEQFF. CDR3 nucleotides: TGTGCCAGCAGCGTAGTCCCCACGGAGGGATACTCCTACAATGAGCAGTTCTTC.

The chain links TRBV7-9 to TRBJ1-6; D not certain. CDR3 length: 16 amino acids. CDR1 and CDR2 (germline): SEHNR, FQNEAQ (reference sequence). V lost 2 bases and J lost 10, with 18 bases in between. The CDR3: CASSLISGGLRSPLHF. The DNA of the CDR3 is TGTGCCAGCAGCTTAATATCAGGAGGACTGCGATCACCCCTCCACTTT. The full variable domain, with the rest looked up from reference TRBV7-9 and TRBJ1-6, is DTGVSQNPRHKITKRGQNVTFRCDPISEHNRLYWYRQTLGQGPEFLTYFQNEAQLEKSRLLSDRFSAERPKGSFSTLEIQRTEQGDSAMYLCASSLISGGLRSPLHFGNGTRLTVT.

This clone was seen more than once but under ten times. This sequence joins TRBV29-1 and TRBJ1-3; D is unclear. CDR3 length: 13 amino acids. The germline V and J ends were trimmed by 7 bases and 4 bases, with 14 bases remaining between them. The germline V gene encodes CDR1 SQVTM and CDR2 ANQGSEA. The chain's CDR3 is CSARVGAGNTIYF. The CDR3 DNA follows: TGCAGCGCGAGGGTTGGAGCCGGAAACACCATATATTTT.

The V call is TRBV5-6, the J call TRBJ2-5; D not certain. V gave up 2 bases and J gave up 11 bases, with 16 bases separating them. There are 13 residues in the CDR3. Germline values: CDR1 SGHDT, CDR2 YYEEEE. The CDR3 DNA reads as TGTGCCAGCAGCTTACACACCCCGGGTGCACAGTACTTC. It yields the protein CASSLHTPGAQYF.

CDR3 in amino acids: CASSPGLAEAFF. In DNA, the CDR3 is TGTGCCAGCAGCCCAGGGTTGGCTGAAGCTTTCTTT. The chain links TRBV7-2 to TRBJ1-1, with D possibly being TRBD1 (5 bases). V was cut by 5 bases and J by 6 bases, with 10 bases left in between. This CDR3 has 12 amino acids. Per the germline V gene, CDR1 is SGHTA and CDR2 is FQGNSA.

The V and J genes are TRBV4-3 and TRBJ1-5; a possible D gene is TRBD1 (6 bases). Germline V gene data show CDR1 as LGHNA and CDR2 as YSLEER. V gave up 2 bases and J gave up 2 bases, with 13 bases separating them. CDR3 size: 16 residues. CDR3 amino acids: CASSQPEDSRNQPQHF. The CDR3 region has the DNA TGCGCCAGCAGCCAACCCGAGGACAGCCGCAATCAGCCCCAGCATTTT.

J is TRBJ2-3 and V is TRBV9; D uncertain. Looked up from germline, CDR1 is SGDLS and CDR2 is YYNGEE. The V and J ends lost 1 base and 0 bases respectively, with 3 bases between them. The CDR3 covers 13 residues. CDR3 amino acids: CASSVFSTDTQYF. The CDR3 DNA sequence: TGTGCCAGCAGCGTATTTAGCACAGATACGCAGTATTTT.